Following are 19 T cell receptor beta chains from one sample sequenced in a study of T cell responses to AZD1222 COVID-19 vaccine. Sequencing used immunoSEQ multiplex PCR; TCRdb keeps in-frame clones, though not all of them. Among around 180,000 clones listed, 85% to 90% were seen once. Sequenced material: peripheral blood, taken 28 days after the second AZD1222 dose. The receptors here all came from an adult who received the AZD1222 COVID-19 vaccine.

This chain uses TRBV5-8 with TRBJ2-5, with TRBD1 matching over 9 bases. The ends lost 4 bases at V and 4 bases at J; junction bases unmatched: 5. In germline, CDR1 is SGHTS, CDR2 YDEGEE. The CDR3 is 14 residues long. The CDR3 is CASSQDRGLETQYF. CDR3 coding DNA: TGTGCCAGCAGCCAGGACAGGGGCCTAGAGACCCAGTACTTC. Complete variable domain (other parts from reference TRBV5-8 and TRBJ2-5): EAGVTQSPTHLIKTRGQQATLRCSPISGHTSVYWYQQALGLGLQFLLWYDEGEERNRGNFPPRFSGRQFPNYSSELNVNALELEDSALYLCASSQDRGLETQYFGPGTRLLVL.

The chain carries TRBV19 and TRBJ2-1, with D unclear. The V and J ends lost 3 bases and 8 bases respectively, with 11 bases between them. This CDR3 is 13 amino acids long. The germline V gene has CDR1 LNHDA and CDR2 SQIVND (reference sequence). CDR3 nucleotide sequence: TGTGCCAGTAGTATGAGCCTTGAGGATGAGCAGTTCTTC. Protein: CASSMSLEDEQFF.

The rearrangement links TRBV6-2 or TRBV6-3 to TRBJ2-2, with D possibly called TRBD1 or TRBD2 (5 bases each). V gave up 2 bases and J gave up 6 bases, with 7 bases separating them. Germline-derived CDR1 and CDR2 are MNHEY and SVGEGT. The CDR3 consists of 13 residues. The CDR3 loop is CASSYQGPGELFF. In DNA, the CDR3 is TGTGCCAGCAGTTACCAGGGACCCGGGGAGCTGTTTTTT.

The V call is TRBV2, the J call TRBJ2-4, with D perhaps TRBD1 or TRBD2 (5 bases each). V was shortened by 7 bases and J by 3 bases, with 16 bases between the two germline ends. The CDR3 has 15 amino acids. From germline, CDR1 is SNHLY and CDR2 FYNNEI. The CDR3 reads CASTGRGLGKNIQYF. The CDR3, as DNA: TGTGCCAGCACGGGTCGGGGCTTGGGCAAAAACATTCAGTACTTC.

A note on this clone: Other DNA variants within this sample encode the same CDR3. This rearrangement joins TRBV6-1 to TRBJ1-3; D might be TRBD1 (5 bases). Trimming shortened V by 1 base and J by 1 base, and 8 bases separated the two germline ends. Germline values: CDR1 MNHNS, CDR2 SASEGT. This CDR3 region has 15 residues. The CDR3 DNA reads TGTGCCAGCAGTGAAGGGCGGGGGTCTGGAAACACCATATATTTT. Translation gives CASSEGRGSGNTIYF.

V gene TRBV19 combines with J gene TRBJ2-2; perhaps TRBD1 as D (5 bases). The CDR3 spans 15 residues. Per germline, CDR1 LNHDA and CDR2 SQIVND (reference sequence). Trimming removed 4 bases at V and 1 base at J, with 10 bases between. CDR3 residues: CASSTDRWNTGELFF. The CDR3 nucleotides read TGTGCCAGTAGTACCGACAGATGGAACACCGGGGAGCTGTTTTTT.

The rearrangement uses TRBV6-5 and TRBJ2-5, with 8 bases lining up with TRBD1. Germline CDR1 MNHEY, CDR2 SVGAGI. V lost 6 bases to trimming and J lost 3 bases; unmatched junction nucleotides: 3. CDR3 length: 13 amino acids. CDR3 DNA sequence: TGTGCCAGCAGGCCGACAGGGGAAGAGACCCAGTACTTC. Its protein product is CASRPTGEETQYF.

The V and J genes are TRBV9 and TRBJ2-3; D possibly uses TRBD1 or TRBD2 (5 bases each). The length of the CDR3 is 13 residues. Trimming left V 1 base short and J 6 bases short, with 9 bases between. Per the germline V gene, CDR1 is SGDLS and CDR2 is YYNGEE. In DNA, the CDR3 is TGTGCCAGCAGCGTATTGGGGGAGGATACGCAGTATTTT. Translated, it gives CASSVLGEDTQYF.

This chain uses TRBV28 with TRBJ1-5; D remains unclear. The length of the CDR3 is 15 residues. From germline, CDR1 is MDHEN and CDR2 SYDVKM. Between the trimmed V and J ends, which lost 4 bases and 0 bases, there was a span of 10 bases. The CDR3 reads CASSSPPNSNQPQHF. In nucleotides, the CDR3 is TGTGCCAGCAGTTCGCCCCCGAATAGCAATCAGCCCCAGCATTTT.

The V gene is TRBV28, the J gene TRBJ1-6; possibly TRBD1 for D (5 bases). CDR3 size: 13 residues. CDR1 MDHEN and CDR2 SYDVKM come from the germline V gene. V shed 7 bases and J shed 4 bases, with 8 bases lying between them. The CDR3 spells CASTEGYNSPLHF. CDR3 sequence (DNA): TGTGCCAGCACAGAGGGGTATAATTCACCCCTCCACTTT.

This chain uses TRBV9 with TRBJ1-3, with D maybe TRBD1 (6 bases). V was clipped by 4 bases and J by 8 bases, with 22 bases between them. Germline V gene lookup returns CDR1 SGDLS and CDR2 YYNGEE. The CDR3 loop spans 16 amino acids. CDR3 sequence reads: CASSPSGALVGDTIYF. The CDR3 nucleotides are TGTGCCAGCAGCCCGTCGGGGGCTCTGGTAGGTGACACCATATATTTT.

The gene calls are TRBV14 and TRBJ1-2; D not certain. This CDR3 is built from 14 residues. CDR1 and CDR2 (germline): SGHDN, FVKESK. V shed 4 bases and J shed 8 bases, with 17 bases lying between them. Here the CDR3 DNA reads TGTGCCAGCAGCCCAAGGTTTCGGGAGCGAGGCTACACCTTC. Its translation: CASSPRFRERGYTF.

This clone has a single count. The chain uses TRBV29-1 and TRBJ2-5; no reliable D call. Germline values: CDR1 SQVTM, CDR2 ANQGSEA. This CDR3 region has 12 residues. V was trimmed by 5 bases and J by 1 base, leaving 8 bases between them. The CDR3, as DNA: TGCAGCGTTCGGCACCCCCAAGAGACCCAGTACTTC. Translating it yields CSVRHPQETQYF.

This clone has a count of ten or more. The chain carries TRBV4-2 and TRBJ2-7; D gene uncertain. The CDR3 has 15 residues. Trimming left V 0 bases short and J 6 bases short, with 15 bases between. Germline lookup yields CDR1 LGHNA and CDR2 YNFKEQ. CDR3 protein: CASSQDQIVTGEQYF. CDR3 in DNA: TGTGCCAGCAGCCAAGATCAGATCGTTACGGGCGAGCAGTACTTC.

V usage is TRBV7-2 and J usage is TRBJ2-7; TRBD2 matches at 9 bases. In germline, CDR1 is SGHTA, CDR2 FQGNSA. The CDR3 spans 14 residues. Trimming took 7 bases from V and 6 from J; bases not matched to a gene: 10. CDR3 region: CASTEGGLASEQYF. CDR3 sequence (DNA): TGTGCCAGCACCGAAGGAGGACTAGCGAGCGAGCAGTACTTC.

The gene calls are TRBV9 and TRBJ2-2, with D unclear. V dropped 1 base and J dropped 5 bases, with 3 bases sitting between them. This CDR3 is built from 12 residues. Germline values: CDR1 SGDLS, CDR2 YYNGEE. CDR3 residues: CASSVSTGELFF. In nucleotides, the CDR3 is TGTGCCAGCAGCGTATCTACCGGGGAGCTGTTTTTT.

The gene calls are TRBV18 and TRBJ2-7, with 7 bases fitting TRBD1. Germline trimming cut 2 bases from V and 1 base from J; bases unmatched to any gene: 2. This CDR3 is built from 14 residues. Germline CDR1 and CDR2: KGHSH and LQKENI. The CDR3: CASSPLGQSYEQYF. The CDR3 DNA follows: TGTGCCAGCTCACCATTGGGACAGTCCTACGAGCAGTACTTC.

The CDR3 sequence is CASNLWASGSRVTDTQYF. For the CDR3, the DNA is TGTGCCAGCAACTTATGGGCTAGCGGGAGCCGTGTCACAGATACGCAGTATTTT. The genes are TRBV27 and TRBJ2-3, with TRBD2 matching over 10 bases. Per the germline V gene, CDR1 is MNHEY and CDR2 is SMNVEV (reference sequence). V trimming: 7 bases; J trimming: 2 bases; junction bases outside the gene matches: 15. The CDR3 extends over 18 amino acids.

This clone was counted a few times. The chain recombines TRBV30 with TRBJ2-5, with D perhaps matching TRBD1 (5 bases). The CDR3 length is 13 residues. CDR1 GTSNPN and CDR2 SVGIG come from the germline V gene (reference sequence). Trimming took off 2 bases at V and 7 bases at J, with 14 bases between the two ends. The CDR3 sequence: CAWSSGPGWTQYF. The CDR3 DNA sequence: TGTGCCTGGAGTTCCGGCCCAGGGTGGACCCAGTACTTC.